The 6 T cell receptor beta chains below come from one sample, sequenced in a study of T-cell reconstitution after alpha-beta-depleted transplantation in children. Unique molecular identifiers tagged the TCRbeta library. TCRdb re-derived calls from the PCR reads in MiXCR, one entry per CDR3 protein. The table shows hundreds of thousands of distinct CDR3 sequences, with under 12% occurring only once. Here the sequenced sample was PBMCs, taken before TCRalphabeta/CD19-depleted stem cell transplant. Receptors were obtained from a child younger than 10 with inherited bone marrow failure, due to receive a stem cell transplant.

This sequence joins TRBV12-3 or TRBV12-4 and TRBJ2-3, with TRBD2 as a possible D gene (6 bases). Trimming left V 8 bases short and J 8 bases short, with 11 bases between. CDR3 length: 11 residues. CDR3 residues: CASDMGGTQYF. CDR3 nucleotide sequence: TGTGCCAGCGACATGGGGGGTACGCAGTATTTT.

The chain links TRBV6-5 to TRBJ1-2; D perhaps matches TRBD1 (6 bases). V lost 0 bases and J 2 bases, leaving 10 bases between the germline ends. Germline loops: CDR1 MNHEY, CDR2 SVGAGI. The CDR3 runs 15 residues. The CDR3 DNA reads TGTGCCAGCAGTTACTCGGGGACAACGAACTATGGCTACACCTTC. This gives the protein CASSYSGTTNYGYTF.

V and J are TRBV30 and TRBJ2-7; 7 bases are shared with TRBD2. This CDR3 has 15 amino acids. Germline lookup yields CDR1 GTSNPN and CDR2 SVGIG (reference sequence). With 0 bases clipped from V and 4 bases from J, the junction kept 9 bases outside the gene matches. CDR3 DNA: TGTGCCTGGAGTGTACAAACGGGGGGTAGGTACGAGCAGTACTTC. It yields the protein CAWSVQTGGRYEQYF.

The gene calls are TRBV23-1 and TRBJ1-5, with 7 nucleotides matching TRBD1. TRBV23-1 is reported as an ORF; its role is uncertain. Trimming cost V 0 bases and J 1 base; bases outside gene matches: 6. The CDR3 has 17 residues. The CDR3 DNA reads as TGCGCCAGCAGTCAATCGAGGGGGCTGTCCAGCAATCAGCCCCAGCATTTT. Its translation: CASSQSRGLSSNQPQHF.

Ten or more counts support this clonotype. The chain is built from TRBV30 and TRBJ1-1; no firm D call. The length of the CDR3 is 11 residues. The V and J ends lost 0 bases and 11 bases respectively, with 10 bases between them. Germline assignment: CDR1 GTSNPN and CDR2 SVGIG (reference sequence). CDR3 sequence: CAWSVPSPAFF. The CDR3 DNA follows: TGTGCCTGGAGTGTACCATCGCCGGCTTTCTTT.

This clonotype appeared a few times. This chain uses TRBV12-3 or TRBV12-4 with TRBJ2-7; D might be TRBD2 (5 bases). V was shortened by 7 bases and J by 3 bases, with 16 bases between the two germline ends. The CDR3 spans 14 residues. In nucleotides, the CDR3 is TGTGCCAGCATTACCCTCGGACTGAACTACGAGCAGTACTTC. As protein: CASITLGLNYEQYF.